A single sample gave rise to the 6 T cell receptor beta chains below, sequenced in a study of shared clonotypes between healthy human individuals. Assay used: immunoSEQ multiplex PCR; TCRdb lists only in-frame clones, some missing. This sample has about 610,000 clones, with 95% to 97% found just once. Cells designated naive CD8 were CD45RO-negative and were positively selected for CCR7, with terminally differentiated effector memory CD45RA+ cells excluded. The sample was naive CD8+ T cells sorted from blood. Receptor source: a young woman in good health.

CDR3 bases: TGTGCCAGCAGTAGCCGGGACACGGGCAATCAGCCCCAGCATTTT. Translation: CASSSRDTGNQPQHF. V gene TRBV6-1 combines with J gene TRBJ1-5; D might be TRBD1 (6 bases). The CDR3 spans 15 residues. Germline V lookup: CDR1 MNHNS, CDR2 SASEGT. Between the trimmed V and J ends, which lost 5 bases and 2 bases, there was a span of 13 bases.

V gene TRBV18 combines with J gene TRBJ2-1; D is ambiguous. The CDR3 covers 11 residues. CDR1 is KGHSH, CDR2 LQKENI, per germline. V dropped 3 bases and J dropped 10 bases, with 7 bases sitting between them. The CDR3 sequence: CASSPGLEQFF. The DNA for the CDR3 is TGTGCCAGCTCACCCGGGCTGGAGCAGTTCTTC.

This sequence joins TRBV9 and TRBJ2-3; 7 bases align to TRBD2. CDR1 and CDR2 from the germline V gene are SGDLS and YYNGEE. J was trimmed by 6 bases and V by 3 bases; bases with no gene match: 10. The CDR3 has 15 residues. CDR3 in DNA: TGTGCCAGCAGCGAGGGCCAGCGGGACGGTGATACGCAGTATTTT. Translation gives CASSEGQRDGDTQYF.

The chain links TRBV28 to TRBJ1-1, with D unclear. V gave up 3 bases and J gave up 0 bases, with 5 bases separating them. The CDR3 loop spans 13 amino acids. Per germline, CDR1 MDHEN and CDR2 SYDVKM. CDR3 bases: TGTGCCAGCAGTTTTCAAGTGAACACTGAAGCTTTCTTT. Its translation: CASSFQVNTEAFF.

To note about this clone: In the same sample, other DNA sequences code for this CDR3. The genes are TRBV7-9 and TRBJ2-1; D is unresolved. From germline, CDR1 is SEHNR and CDR2 FQNEAQ (reference sequence). V lost 3 bases, J lost 8 bases, and 5 bases lay in between. The CDR3 is 11 residues long. The CDR3 reads CASSLMDEQFF. CDR3 bases: TGTGCCAGCAGCTTGATGGATGAGCAGTTCTTC.

V gene TRBV28 combines with J gene TRBJ2-7, with 11 positions matching TRBD1. Germline values: CDR1 MDHEN, CDR2 SYDVKM. The J segment lost 2 bases and the V segment lost 5 bases, leaving 11 bases of the junction unmatched. CDR3 length: 17 residues. This chain's CDR3 is CASSTGQGGAYAYEQYF. The CDR3, as DNA: TGTGCCAGCAGTACGGGACAGGGGGGCGCCTACGCCTACGAGCAGTACTTC.